These 29 T cell receptor beta chains originate from one sample sequenced in a study of Graves' ophthalmopathy and Graves' hyperthyroidism. RNA transcripts were the template, and TCR beta CDR3 regions were amplified from them. The library came from an HTBI-primed first-round RT-PCR and a second-round multiplex PCR. Each CDR3 protein gets one entry after TCRdb re-called the multiplex PCR reads with MiXCR. The table shows roughly 400,000 distinct CDR3 sequences, with over 15% occurring only once. The specimen was peripheral blood. Every receptor here comes from a woman younger than 35 with stable Graves' hyperthyroidism.

The chain has TRBV11-3 and TRBJ1-1; D possibly corresponds to TRBD1 (5 bases). The V end was cut by 5 bases, the J end by 2 bases, with 15 bases between. The germline gives CDR1 SGHNT, CDR2 YENEEA. The length of the CDR3 is 15 residues. The CDR3 loop is CASSTLGAANTEAFF. CDR3 DNA: TGTGCCAGCAGCACTCTCGGGGCGGCAAACACTGAAGCTTTCTTT.

There are many counts of this clonotype. The chain combines TRBV6-5 with TRBJ1-1; 7 positions match TRBD1. Germline V gene sequence: CDR1 MNHEY, CDR2 SVGAGI. CDR3 length: 14 residues. The V and J ends lost 4 bases and 10 bases, in that order; junction bases with no gene match: 12. DNA for the CDR3: TGTGCCAGCAGTTTTTCGACAGGGACGGAAGTAGCTTTCTTT. The encoded protein is CASSFSTGTEVAFF.

This clonotype was counted ten times or more. The V call is TRBV12-5, the J call TRBJ1-5, with D possibly TRBD1 on 6 matching bases. The CDR3 has 15 residues. Germline V gene data show CDR1 as LGHNT and CDR2 as FRNRAP. Trimming cost V 6 bases and J 2 bases, with 14 bases left between them. CDR3 in amino acids: CASGPGVIGNQPQHF. Here the CDR3 DNA reads TGTGCTAGTGGCCCAGGGGTAATTGGCAATCAGCCCCAGCATTTT.

This clonotype has more than one count but fewer than ten. An end of the junction differs from the germline gene, which may be a read error. The chain is built from TRBV29-1 and TRBJ2-7, with D unclear. The CDR3 runs 11 residues. Germline V CDR1 and CDR2: SQVTM, ANQGSEA. CDR3 sequence (DNA): TGCAGCGTTGAAGACTCGGACGAGCAGTGCTTC. Its protein product is CSVEDSDEQCF.

This clonotype was seen many times. V is TRBV7-2 and J is TRBJ2-7, with D possibly matching TRBD1 (5 bases). The V end was cut by 4 bases, the J end by 0 bases, with 10 bases between. There are 14 residues in the CDR3. Germline CDR1 SGHTA, CDR2 FQGNSA. The CDR3 reads CASSSRVSSYEQYF. DNA for the CDR3: TGTGCCAGCAGCTCCAGGGTTAGCTCCTACGAGCAGTACTTC.

The table lists this clonotype with many counts. The chain employs TRBV7-8 and TRBJ1-5; no reliable D call. CDR3 length: 16 residues. The ends were cut back, 5 bases at V and 3 bases at J, with 17 bases in the middle. Looked up from germline, CDR1 is SGHVS and CDR2 is FQNEAQ. CDR3 sequence reads: CASSPRPPFSNQPQHF. The CDR3 DNA is TGTGCCAGCAGCCCCAGACCGCCCTTTTCCAATCAGCCCCAGCATTTT.

There are many counts of this clonotype. CDR3 bases: TGTGCCAGCAGTACCCAGGGTCGGCAGCCCCAGCATTTT. Encoded protein: CASSTQGRQPQHF. This chain uses TRBV27 with TRBJ1-5; D may be TRBD1 (5 bases). Germline CDR1 reads MNHEY; CDR2 reads SMNVEV (reference sequence). V was cut by 5 bases and J by 7 bases, with 12 bases left in between. This CDR3 comprises 13 residues.

This clonotype was found many times. The chain joins TRBV19 to TRBJ2-2; tentatively, D is TRBD1 or TRBD2 (5 bases each). The V gene lost 8 bases and the J gene lost 3 bases, with 13 bases spanning the gap. Germline V gives CDR1 LNHDA, CDR2 SQIVND (reference sequence). The CDR3 totals 14 residues. This CDR3 is CASGWQGDTGELFF. The CDR3 DNA follows: TGTGCCAGTGGTTGGCAGGGAGACACCGGGGAGCTGTTTTTT. The variable domain in full, with the rest retrieved from reference TRBV19 and TRBJ2-2, is DGGITQSPKYLFRKEGQNVTLSCEQNLNHDAMYWYRQDPGQGLRLIYYSQIVNDFQKGDIAEGYSVSREKKESFPLTVTSAQKNPTAFYLCASGWQGDTGELFFGEGSRLTVL.

Many counts were recorded for this clonotype. This chain uses TRBV11-2 with TRBJ1-3; D is possibly TRBD1 (5 bases). Per the germline V gene, CDR1 is SGHAT and CDR2 is FQNNGV. With 8 bases removed from V and 0 bases from J, the gap between germline ends came to 17 bases. The CDR3 runs 16 residues. The CDR3 region has the DNA TGTGCCAGCGAGGGGCATGGGAGTGCCTCTGGAAACACCATATATTTT. Amino acids: CASEGHGSASGNTIYF.

This clonotype was detected many times. This sequence joins TRBV25-1 and TRBJ1-1; possible D gene TRBD1, 5 bases. Germline CDR1 MGHDK, CDR2 SYGVNS. The CDR3 covers 15 residues. Deletions cut 7 bases from V and 0 bases from J, with 15 bases between. The DNA for the CDR3 is TGTGCCAGCATAAATACCGGGACGGTGAACACTGAAGCTTTCTTT. Protein: CASINTGTVNTEAFF.

This clonotype was seen repeatedly, ten times or more. The chain links TRBV6-5 to TRBJ1-6; 7 bases fit TRBD1. Germline assignment: CDR1 MNHEY and CDR2 SVGAGI. CDR3 length: 14 amino acids. V lost 4 bases, J lost 9 bases, and 6 bases stayed unmatched. CDR3 amino acids: CASSFDRVTSPLHF. Written as DNA, the CDR3 is TGTGCCAGCAGTTTCGACAGGGTAACTTCACCCCTCCACTTT.

The chain uses TRBV12-3 or TRBV12-4 and TRBJ1-1; 7 bases match TRBD1. Trimming removed 6 bases from V and 0 bases from J; junction bases left unmatched: 10. CDR3 length equals 16 residues. For the CDR3, the DNA is TGTGCCAGCAGACCCCAGGGGGGGGAGATGAACACTGAAGCTTTCTTT. Amino acid sequence: CASRPQGGEMNTEAFF.

This clonotype was counted at least ten times. The chain recombines TRBV20-1 with TRBJ2-5; 7 bases are shared with TRBD1. There are 14 residues in the CDR3. CDR1 DFQATT and CDR2 SNEGSKA come from the germline V gene (reference sequence). V shed 2 bases and J 5 bases; nucleotides not matched to a gene: 8. The CDR3 region has the DNA TGCAGTGCTAGAATAGGGGGCTTGGCTGAGACCCAGTACTTC. Translating gives CSARIGGLAETQYF.

Remarks on this clonotype: The junction and the germline gene differ at one end; a read error may be behind it. The chain couples TRBV27 to TRBJ1-6; TRBD1 is a possible D gene (6 bases). The CDR3 length is 15 residues. Looked up from germline, CDR1 is MNHEY and CDR2 is SMNVEV (reference sequence). The CDR3 is CASSFFTGNNSPLHF. CDR3 nucleotide sequence: TGCGCCAGCAGTTTCTTTACAGGGAATAATTCACCCCTCCACTTT.

There are many counts of this clonotype. The rearrangement uses TRBV24-1 and TRBJ1-2; D ambiguous. Germline assignment: CDR1 KGHDR and CDR2 SFDVKD. There are 14 residues in the CDR3. Trimming cost V 3 bases and J 4 bases, with 11 bases left between them. The CDR3 reads CATSDPGPTYGYTF. CDR3 bases: TGTGCCACCAGTGATCCCGGCCCCACCTATGGCTACACCTTC.

Many counts were recorded for this clonotype. The chain links TRBV19 to TRBJ1-1; TRBD1 might be the D (6 bases). The germline V gene has CDR1 LNHDA and CDR2 SQIVND (reference sequence). The CDR3 extends over 13 amino acids. Trimming removed 9 bases from V and 4 bases from J, with 15 bases in between. The CDR3 DNA is TGTGCCAGCCTCGACAGGCCGAGCACTGAAGCTTTCTTT. It encodes CASLDRPSTEAFF.

There are many counts of this clonotype. The genes are TRBV29-1 and TRBJ1-1; D not certain. V was cut by 4 bases and J by 0 bases, with 12 bases left in between. Germline CDR1 SQVTM, CDR2 ANQGSEA. The CDR3 sequence is 14 residues long. CDR3 sequence reads: CSVVGRNMNTEAFF. Written as DNA, the CDR3 is TGCAGCGTTGTAGGGCGGAACATGAACACTGAAGCTTTCTTT.

In its sample, this clonotype was seen many times. The chain is built from TRBV28 and TRBJ2-7, with D perhaps TRBD1 (5 bases). V dropped 7 bases and J dropped 0 bases, with 10 bases sitting between them. CDR1 and CDR2 (germline): MDHEN, SYDVKM. CDR3 length equals 13 residues. The CDR3 spells CASKKDNSYEQYF. The CDR3 nucleotides read TGTGCCAGCAAGAAGGACAACTCCTACGAGCAGTACTTC.

The chain links TRBV5-6 to TRBJ2-7; 8 bases agree with TRBD1. Unmatched junction bases numbered 2, after V lost 5 bases and J lost 4 bases. Germline V CDR1 and CDR2: SGHDT, YYEEEE. CDR3 length: 12 amino acids. The CDR3 loop reads CASSWTGYEQYF. CDR3 sequence (DNA): TGTGCCAGCAGTTGGACAGGGTACGAGCAGTACTTC.

This clonotype occurred many times. This chain links TRBV5-1 with TRBJ2-5, with 8 bases lining up with TRBD1. This CDR3 is 19 amino acids long. The V gene's germline CDR1 is SGHRS and CDR2 YFSETQ. V lost 2 bases, J lost 7 bases, and 22 bases stayed unmatched. Here the CDR3 DNA reads TGCGCCAGCAGCTTAGGAAGGACCGGGACAGGATTACCCCGGGGGACCCAGTACTTC. Translation: CASSLGRTGTGLPRGTQYF.

This clonotype was seen ten or more times. CDR3: CASSATGGHSPLHF. The CDR3 coding sequence is TGTGCCAGCAGTGCTACAGGGGGCCATTCACCCCTCCACTTT. The V gene is TRBV25-1, the J gene TRBJ1-6; 9 bases align to TRBD1. This CDR3 contains 14 residues. V lost 4 bases, J lost 8 bases, and 3 bases stayed unmatched. In germline, CDR1 is MGHDK, CDR2 SYGVNS.

The CDR3 bases are TGTGCCAGCTGTCCCCCCGGACAGGGAAAGTACGAGCAGTACTTC. Translating it yields CASCPPGQGKYEQYF. This chain joins TRBV28 and TRBJ2-7; 8 bases fit TRBD1. In germline, CDR1 is MDHEN, CDR2 SYDVKM. The CDR3 is 15 amino acids. Trimming removed 8 bases from V and 4 bases from J; junction bases left unmatched: 13.

This clonotype was counted at least ten times. The rearrangement uses TRBV20-1 and TRBJ2-7, with 9 bases that match TRBD1. Germline CDR1 and CDR2: DFQATT and SNEGSKA (reference sequence). The CDR3 sequence is 14 residues long. V shed 1 base and J 3 bases; nucleotides not matched to a gene: 4. The CDR3 region is CSARGGGQGYEQYF. CDR3 coding DNA: TGCAGTGCTAGAGGGGGGGGACAGGGCTACGAGCAGTACTTC.

The chain combines TRBV20-1 with TRBJ1-1; D unresolved. From germline, CDR1 is DFQATT and CDR2 SNEGSKA (reference sequence). CDR3 length equals 12 residues. Trimming stripped 5 bases from V and 1 base from J, with 8 bases between. CDR3 loop: CSAYGGNTEAFF. The CDR3 DNA follows: TGCAGTGCTTACGGAGGGAACACTGAAGCTTTCTTT.

The genes are TRBV29-1 and TRBJ2-5; D gene unclear. The CDR3 totals 12 residues. The V end lost 4 bases, the J end lost 5 bases, and 11 bases lay between the germline ends. The germline V gene has CDR1 SQVTM and CDR2 ANQGSEA. The CDR3 sequence: CSVGTRKETQYF. The CDR3 nucleotides read TGCAGCGTTGGTACGCGTAAGGAGACCCAGTACTTC.

Ten or more counts support this clonotype. The chain recombines TRBV27 with TRBJ1-2, with a weak D call TRBD1 (6 bases). The CDR3 loop spans 15 amino acids. V was cut by 0 bases and J by 5 bases, with 13 bases left in between. The germline CDR1 and CDR2 sequences are MNHEY and SMNVEV (reference sequence). The CDR3 DNA sequence: TGTGCCAGCAGTTTATCGACAGGTTCTAGGTATGGCTACACCTTC. Translating it yields CASSLSTGSRYGYTF.

Comments on this clonotype: This may be a read error: a much more frequent sequence differs by one nucleotide. The chain carries TRBV5-1 and TRBJ1-2; TRBD1 might be the D (5 bases). In germline, CDR1 is SGHRS, CDR2 YFSETQ. This CDR3 has 13 amino acids. As DNA, the CDR3 is TGCGCCAGCAGCTTGGATCAGGGAAGCGACTACAGCTTC. Amino acid sequence: CASSLDQGSDYSF.

This clonotype was observed at least ten times. The chain joins TRBV29-1 to TRBJ1-1; no clear D gene. CDR3 length: 12 amino acids. Germline CDR1 SQVTM, CDR2 ANQGSEA. V lost 7 bases and J lost 5, with 14 bases in between. In DNA form, the CDR3 reads TGCAGCGGCCGGGCCATAGGGACTGAAGCTTTCTTT. Protein product: CSGRAIGTEAFF.

The sample holds many counts of this clonotype. The genes are TRBV27 and TRBJ1-3; TRBD1 matches 9 bases. Looked up from germline, CDR1 is MNHEY and CDR2 is SMNVEV (reference sequence). The CDR3 consists of 14 residues. V lost 6 bases and J lost 3; bases outside the gene matches: 3. CDR3 nucleotide sequence: TGTGCCAGCAGAGGGACAGGGCGTGGAAACACCATATATTTT. This sequence encodes CASRGTGRGNTIYF.